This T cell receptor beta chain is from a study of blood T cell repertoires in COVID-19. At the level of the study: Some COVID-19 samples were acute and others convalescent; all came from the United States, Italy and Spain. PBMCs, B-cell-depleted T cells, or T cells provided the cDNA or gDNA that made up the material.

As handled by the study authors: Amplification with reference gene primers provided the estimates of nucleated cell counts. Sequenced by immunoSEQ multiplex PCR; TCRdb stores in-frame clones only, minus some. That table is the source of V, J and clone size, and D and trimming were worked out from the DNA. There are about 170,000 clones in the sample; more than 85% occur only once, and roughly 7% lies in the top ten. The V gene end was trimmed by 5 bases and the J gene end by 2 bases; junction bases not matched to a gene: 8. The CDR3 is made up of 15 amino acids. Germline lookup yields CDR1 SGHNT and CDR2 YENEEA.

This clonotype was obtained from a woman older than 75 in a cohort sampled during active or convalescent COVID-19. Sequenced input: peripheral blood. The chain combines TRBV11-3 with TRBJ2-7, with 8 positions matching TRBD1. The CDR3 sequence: CASSPQGARTYEQYF. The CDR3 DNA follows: TGTGCCAGCAGCCCGCAGGGGGCGCGTACCTACGAGCAGTACTTC.